The TCR beta chain described here comes from a study of cytomegalovirus exposure and HLA in healthy donors (dated by TCRdb to 2016 to 2017). With respect to the entire study: The roughly 700 repertoires of the first cohort and the 110 or so validation repertoires were produced on the same platform, according to a later analysis. The aim of the study was to test whether cataloging public T cell receptors could identify signatures of past pathogen exposure. Besides the first cohort of hundreds of subjects, a separate validation cohort made up of 120 different subjects was used. High-throughput TCR immunosequencing, statistical association of individual TCRs with disease status, and machine learning were combined to predict cytomegalovirus infection status.

Comment on this clone: There is no known antigen for this receptor. There are no base qualities to consult, and no much larger clone falls within one base.

Library prep was done by the immunoSEQ multiplex PCR assay. The authors' pipeline ran thus. A statistical classification framework was built for diagnosing cytomegalovirus status from the catalog of TCR beta chain sequences. TCRdb mirrors the immuneACCESS table, restricted to in-frame sequences. Some clones are absent from its copies; in checked studies, under half trace to an unresolved V gene, and the reason for the others is unknown. V and J calls and clone size come straight from that table; D and trimming were deduced from the DNA. Here the sample has roughly 60,000 clones; 85% to 95% occur a single time. The top ten clonotypes cover under 6.5% of the sample. Donors formed part of the validation cohort, which comprised over a hundred subjects and was distinct from the first cohort of 666 subjects. The investigation overall reported the following: The study listed 150 to 200 TCR beta chains as associated with cytomegalovirus. Across donors, most TCR sequences were observed very rarely, whereas some public TCRs were present in many individuals. The classifier was reported to diagnose cytomegalovirus status with high specificity and sensitivity in both the original cohort and the validation cohort. Of the cluster scores, 90% to 95% were above 0 in a later analysis, which found that TCRs clustered in the first cohort also tended to co-occur in the 90 to 150 validation repertoires. It was suggested by the authors that the approach could potentially be generalized to other disease states and immunological phenotypes. A few of the identified cytomegalovirus-associated TCR beta chains were confirmed in vitro to be specific for cytomegalovirus antigens. A later analysis had no HLA typing for the validation cohort, so co-occurrence there was scored across all 130 or so repertoires.

Sequencing input: PBMCs. The sequence derives from a young woman in good health and CMV-seropositive.

The CDR3 here reads CASSITGQGRGGYTF. The nucleotide sequence reads TGTGCCAGCAGCATAACGGGACAGGGACGCGGTGGCTACACCTTC. The rearranged chain carries TRBV6-1 and TRBJ1-2; a stretch of 9 junction bases matches TRBD1. From the cysteine through the phenylalanine, the CDR3 covers 15 amino acids. Only the CDR3 portion is preserved as DNA: 45 bases, with reading frame beginning at the first base. Trimming removed 6 bases from V and 7 bases from J; the gene matches leave 12 bases unexplained. The germline V gene yields MNHNS for CDR1 and SASEGT for CDR2.